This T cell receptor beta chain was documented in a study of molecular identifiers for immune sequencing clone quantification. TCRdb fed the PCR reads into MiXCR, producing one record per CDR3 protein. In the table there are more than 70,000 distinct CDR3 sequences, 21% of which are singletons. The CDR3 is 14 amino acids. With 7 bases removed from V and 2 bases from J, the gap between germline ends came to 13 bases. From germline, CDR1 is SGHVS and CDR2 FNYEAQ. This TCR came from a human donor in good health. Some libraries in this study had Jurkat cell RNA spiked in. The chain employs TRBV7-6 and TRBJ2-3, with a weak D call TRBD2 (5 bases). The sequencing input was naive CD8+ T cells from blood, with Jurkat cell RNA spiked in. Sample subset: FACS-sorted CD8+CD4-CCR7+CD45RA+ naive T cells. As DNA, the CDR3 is TGTGCCAGCAACTCTCACGGGGTCACAGATACGCAGTATTTT. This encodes CASNSHGVTDTQYF.